This T cell receptor beta chain was identified in a study of early stage breast cancer tumors. Study observations and caveats: Comparing each tissue with blood distinguished tumor from normal in about 90% of the 16 patients. Tumors had approximately 2.5-fold higher T cell density than normal breast. Commonly generated sequences made up most enriched TCRB sequences shared between patients.

Blood replicates held 0.5 ug DNA, tumor or normal breast around 1.5 ug, two each. Sequencing was performed with immunoSEQ multiplex PCR; in TCRdb, only in-frame clones are kept and a portion is missing. Of 70,000 or so clones in the sample, approximately 80% were seen once. A remark on this clone: Antigen: not known.

Sample: blood. This clonotype was obtained from a person between 35 and 49 years old with breast cancer.

For the CDR3, the DNA is TGTGCCTGGAGCAGGGGCACTGAAGCTTTCTTT. Its protein product is CAWSRGTEAFF. The chain carries TRBV30 and TRBJ1-1; tentative D call: TRBD1 (6 bases). CDR3 length: 11 amino acids. Trimming left V 3 bases short and J 4 bases short, with 6 bases between. The germline CDR1 and CDR2 sequences are GTSNPN and SVGIG (reference sequence).